This passage covers 28 T cell receptor beta chains from one sample sequenced in a study of human T cells and chemical hapten exposure. The time point is: pre-sensitization, week 0. Treatment: therapeutic diphenylcyclopropenone sensitization with weekly scalp DPC. A single record per CDR3 protein comes from TCRdb applying MiXCR to the RACE reads. The sample contains 350,000 to 450,000 distinct CDR3 sequences, 5% to 6.5% of which appear only once. Here the sequenced sample was whole blood, taken in connection with sensitization to the hapten diphenylcyclopropenone (DPC). These receptors all come from a woman aged 45-65 years with alopecia areata. Some clones in this sample may be carry-over from other donors' samples.

The rearrangement uses TRBV9 and TRBJ2-1; D uncertain. Trimming shortened V by 0 bases and J by 5 bases, and 9 bases separated the two germline ends. The CDR3 covers 14 residues. Germline values: CDR1 SGDLS, CDR2 YYNGEE. The CDR3 reads CASSVAWGNNEQFF. CDR3 in DNA: TGTGCCAGCAGCGTAGCTTGGGGAAACAATGAGCAGTTCTTC.

This clonotype was detected many times. This sequence joins TRBV7-9 and TRBJ2-2; 8 bases fit TRBD1. V dropped 4 bases and J dropped 5; count of bases not matched to a gene: 9. Germline values: CDR1 SEHNR, CDR2 FQNEAQ (reference sequence). The CDR3 consists of 16 residues. In nucleotides, the CDR3 is TGTGCCAGCAGCTCTACAGGGGGAGTGCGGACCGGGGAGCTGTTTTTT. This translates into CASSSTGGVRTGELFF.

V usage is TRBV7-2 and J usage is TRBJ2-7; 9 nucleotides agree with TRBD1. Per the germline V gene, CDR1 is SGHTA and CDR2 is FQGNSA. The CDR3 covers 15 residues. V trimming: 6 bases; J trimming: 4 bases; junction bases outside the gene matches: 10. The DNA of the CDR3 is TGTGCCAGCAGGTGGACCGGGACAGGGAGATACGAGCAGTACTTC. Amino acid sequence: CASRWTGTGRYEQYF.

This clonotype occurred many times. This chain uses TRBV5-5 with TRBJ2-3, with 9 bases aligning to TRBD2. This CDR3 region has 16 residues. V was clipped by 4 bases and J by 2 bases; unmatched bases: 8. Germline CDR1 and CDR2: SGHKS and YYEKEE (reference sequence). Here the CDR3 DNA reads TGTGCCAGCAGCGTTGTTAGCGGGGGCTTCACAGATACGCAGTATTTT. Its translation: CASSVVSGGFTDTQYF.

The CDR3 loop reads CSVRPGRGETEAFF. As DNA, the CDR3 is TGCAGCGTTCGTCCGGGGCGCGGTGAAACTGAAGCTTTCTTT. This chain uses TRBV29-1 with TRBJ1-1, with a weak D call TRBD1 (5 bases). This CDR3 spans 14 amino acids. Germline assignment: CDR1 SQVTM and CDR2 ANQGSEA. V was cut by 5 bases and J by 5 bases, with 18 bases left in between.

This rearrangement joins TRBV4-3 to TRBJ2-1; 8 bases are a match to TRBD2. From germline, CDR1 is LGHNA and CDR2 YSLEER. The length of the CDR3 is 15 residues. J gave up 8 bases and V 1 base, and 7 bases lay outside the gene matches. Here the CDR3 reads CASSQGSSGFDEQFF. The CDR3 DNA is TGCGCCAGCAGCCAAGGGTCTAGCGGGTTCGATGAGCAGTTCTTC.

In this sample, this clonotype turned up many times. This chain joins TRBV7-6 and TRBJ2-6; D remains unclear. Germline V lookup: CDR1 SGHVS, CDR2 FNYEAQ. The CDR3 extends over 14 amino acids. Trimming stripped 3 bases from V and 2 bases from J, with 5 bases between. Here the CDR3 reads CASSFGAGANVLTF. The CDR3 DNA follows: TGTGCCAGCAGCTTTGGGGCTGGGGCCAACGTCCTGACTTTC. The full variable domain, completed using reference TRBV7-6 and TRBJ2-6, is GAGVSQSPRYKVTKRGQDVALRCDPISGHVSLYWYRQALGQGPEFLTYFNYEAQQDKSGLPNDRFSAERPEGSISTLTIQRTEQRDSAMYRCASSFGAGANVLTFGAGSRLTVL.

A remark on this clonotype: With a much larger clone just one base away, this may be a read error. This rearrangement joins TRBV7-3 to TRBJ2-3, with 10 bases lining up with TRBD2. Germline assignment: CDR1 SGHTA and CDR2 FQGTGA. The CDR3 is made up of 14 amino acids. The CDR3 DNA sequence: TGTGCCATCAGCCCAGCGGGGGGGCCAGATACGCAGTATTTT. It encodes CAISPAGGPDTQYF.

Many counts were recorded for this clonotype. The chain couples TRBV20-1 to TRBJ2-3, with a possible D match to TRBD2 (6 bases). Germline V CDR1 and CDR2: DFQATT, SNEGSKA (reference sequence). The CDR3 runs 14 residues. V lost 6 bases, J lost 3 bases, and 16 bases lay in between. CDR3 nucleotide sequence: TGCAGTGCCCAAGGAGGGCGGTTTACAGATACGCAGTATTTT. Translated: CSAQGGRFTDTQYF.

This clonotype was seen repeatedly, ten times or more. The J gene is TRBJ2-7, the V gene TRBV29-1; TRBD1 aligns across 8 bases. The CDR3 extends over 13 amino acids. The germline CDR1 and CDR2 sequences are SQVTM and ANQGSEA. V lost 0 bases to trimming and J lost 4 bases; unmatched junction nucleotides: 2. For the CDR3, the DNA is TGCAGCGTTGAAGATACAGGGGGATACGAGCAGTACTTC. Protein: CSVEDTGGYEQYF.

This clonotype was found many times. The chain combines TRBV10-3 with TRBJ2-3; D is possibly TRBD2 (7 bases). Germline-derived CDR1 and CDR2 are ENHRY and SYGVKD. CDR3 size: 15 residues. V was trimmed by 7 bases and J by 3 bases, leaving 17 bases between them. Here the CDR3 DNA reads TGTGCCATCACCCGAGGGGGGGCCATTACAGATACGCAGTATTTT. Amino acid sequence: CAITRGGAITDTQYF.

The table lists this clonotype with a few counts. J is TRBJ1-2 and V is TRBV6-5; TRBD1 agrees at 12 bases. After removal of 5 bases from V and 6 bases from J, the junction contained 10 bases not matched to a gene. The CDR3 spans 16 residues. Germline V gives CDR1 MNHEY, CDR2 SVGAGI. The CDR3 region has the DNA TGTGCCAGCAGTCGTCCCCCGGGACAGGGGGCAGATGGCTACACCTTC. Protein product: CASSRPPGQGADGYTF.

This clonotype was counted between two and nine times. The chain couples TRBV7-8 to TRBJ1-2; no reliable D call. CDR3 length equals 14 residues. V was shortened by 1 base and J by 7 bases, with 13 bases between the two germline ends. The germline CDR1 and CDR2 sequences are SGHVS and FQNEAQ. CDR3 bases: TGTGCCAGCAGCTTAGTTCTCAGTCAGATTGGCTACACCTTC. The encoded protein is CASSLVLSQIGYTF.

This clonotype has only a few counts. The chain links TRBV5-6 to TRBJ1-4; the D gene is possibly TRBD1 (5 bases). Looked up from germline, CDR1 is SGHDT and CDR2 is YYEEEE. The CDR3 is 14 amino acids. V lost 2 bases to trimming and J lost 7 bases, with 12 bases between them. CDR3: CASSLRQGGEKLFF. CDR3 sequence (DNA): TGTGCCAGCAGCTTACGCCAGGGCGGTGAAAAACTGTTTTTT.

This clonotype was picked up many times. The V call is TRBV29-1, the J call TRBJ2-7; possibly TRBD1 for D (5 bases). CDR3 length equals 13 residues. From germline, CDR1 is SQVTM and CDR2 ANQGSEA. The ends were cut back, 4 bases at V and 6 bases at J, with 16 bases in the middle. CDR3 protein: CSVAKAGKGEQYF. The DNA for the CDR3 is TGCAGCGTTGCAAAAGCAGGGAAGGGCGAGCAGTACTTC.

This clonotype was detected ten times or more. The chain uses TRBV29-1 and TRBJ1-1, with D possibly matching TRBD1 (6 bases). Per the germline V gene, CDR1 is SQVTM and CDR2 is ANQGSEA. Trimming stripped 7 bases from V and 3 bases from J, with 15 bases between. There are 13 residues in the CDR3. CDR3: CSAHRASDTEAFF. The CDR3 nucleotides read TGCAGCGCCCACAGGGCGTCGGACACTGAAGCTTTCTTT.

V gene TRBV12-3 or TRBV12-4 combines with J gene TRBJ2-2; D might be TRBD1 (6 bases). CDR3 length: 14 residues. V was clipped by 8 bases and J by 0 bases, with 10 bases between them. The DNA for the CDR3 is TGTGCCAGCGTCCAGGGGCCGAACACCGGGGAGCTGTTTTTT. It translates to CASVQGPNTGELFF.

This clonotype turned up a few times. J is TRBJ2-2 and V is TRBV5-1, with no clear D. The ends were cut back, 4 bases at V and 6 bases at J, with 19 bases in the middle. CDR1 is SGHRS and CDR2 is YFSETQ in the germline V gene. This CDR3 is 16 amino acids long. In DNA, the CDR3 is TGCGCCAGCAGCCACCCCGACGTAGCTGGACCCGGGGAGCTGTTTTTT. Translating it yields CASSHPDVAGPGELFF.

As for this clonotype: An end of the junction does not agree with germline; a read error may underlie this. CDR3 sequence reads: CRVEDVIPNYGYTF. The CDR3 DNA reads TGCAGGGTTGAAGACGTCATACCTAACTATGGCTACACCTTC. This rearrangement joins TRBV29-1 to TRBJ1-2; D call uncertain. The CDR3 is 14 amino acids. Germline-derived CDR1 and CDR2 are SQVTM and ANQGSEA.

This clonotype showed up many times. The V call is TRBV9, the J call TRBJ2-7, with D tentatively TRBD1 (6 bases). The V end lost 0 bases, the J end lost 2 bases, and 12 bases lay between the germline ends. The length of the CDR3 is 15 residues. Germline CDR1 reads SGDLS; CDR2 reads YYNGEE. The CDR3 DNA is TGTGCCAGCAGCGTAGGATCAGGGGCCCCCTACGAGCAGTACTTC. Protein sequence: CASSVGSGAPYEQYF.

This clonotype was seen many times. The chain carries TRBV28 and TRBJ1-4; D unresolved. Germline V gene data show CDR1 as MDHEN and CDR2 as SYDVKM. CDR3 size: 16 residues. V was cut by 5 bases and J by 0 bases, with 13 bases left in between. The CDR3 loop is CASSGLGQPTNEKLFF. CDR3 in DNA: TGTGCCAGCAGTGGATTAGGGCAGCCAACTAATGAAAAACTGTTTTTT.

This clonotype showed up just a few times. The chain recombines TRBV4-2 with TRBJ2-3, with TRBD2 matching 11 bases. Germline V gene sequence: CDR1 LGHNA, CDR2 YNFKEQ. Trimming at V came to 0 bases and at J to 1 base, leaving 9 bases not matched to a gene. The CDR3 spans 19 residues. In DNA form, the CDR3 reads TGTGCCAGCAGCCAAGAGAGCACTAGCGGGGGAGGTGGCACAGATACGCAGTATTTT. Its protein product is CASSQESTSGGGGTDTQYF.

In its sample, this clonotype was seen many times. The chain carries TRBV4-3 and TRBJ2-7, with 9 positions matching TRBD2. V lost 4 bases and J lost 4; bases outside the gene matches: 8. The CDR3 consists of 15 residues. Per germline, CDR1 LGHNA and CDR2 YSLEER. The CDR3 nucleotides are TGCGCCAGCAGCCTGGATACTAGCGGGTATTACGAGCAGTACTTC. Protein: CASSLDTSGYYEQYF.

The sample holds many counts of this clonotype. The chain recombines TRBV4-2 with TRBJ2-1, with 11 bases aligning to TRBD2. Germline lookup yields CDR1 LGHNA and CDR2 YNFKEQ. V was clipped by 4 bases and J by 5 bases; unmatched bases: 7. The CDR3 has 16 amino acids. Here the CDR3 DNA reads TGTGCCAGCAGCCTTACCGGGACTAGCGGCAACAATGAGCAGTTCTTC. Protein product: CASSLTGTSGNNEQFF.

V and J are TRBV4-3 and TRBJ2-2; 7 bases line up with TRBD2. This CDR3 is 16 amino acids long. The germline V gene encodes CDR1 LGHNA and CDR2 YSLEER. The ends lost 0 bases at V and 6 bases at J; junction bases unmatched: 7. CDR3: CASSQEATSRSGELFF. The DNA for the CDR3 is TGCGCCAGCAGCCAAGAAGCGACTAGCAGATCCGGGGAGCTGTTTTTT.

This clonotype came up a few times. The genes are TRBV7-2 and TRBJ2-5; D remains ambiguous. V was pared by 3 bases and J by 5 bases, with 10 bases between. CDR1 SGHTA and CDR2 FQGNSA come from the germline V gene. The CDR3 is 13 amino acids. Here the CDR3 DNA reads TGTGCCAGCAGCTTGCCCGCCGGGGAGACCCAGTACTTC. This codes for CASSLPAGETQYF.

The gene calls are TRBV6-2 or TRBV6-3 and TRBJ2-7, with 8 bases lining up with TRBD2. Germline lookup yields CDR1 MNHEY and CDR2 SVGEGT. The CDR3 has 16 amino acids. The junction had 12 bases not matched to a gene; V was cut back by 6 bases and J by 2 bases. The CDR3 here is CASRGLDSGNPYEQYF. The CDR3 bases are TGTGCCAGCAGGGGTTTGGATAGCGGGAACCCCTACGAGCAGTACTTC.

This clonotype was seen more than once but under ten times. The V call is TRBV4-2, the J call TRBJ1-4, with 10 bases identical to TRBD1. Germline CDR1 and CDR2: LGHNA and YNFKEQ. V dropped 3 bases and J dropped 7; count of bases not matched to a gene: 8. This CDR3 has 16 residues. This CDR3 is CASSHLPGQGTEKLFF. The CDR3 DNA sequence: TGTGCCAGCAGCCATTTACCGGGACAGGGGACTGAAAAACTGTTTTTT.